This TCR beta chain stems from a study of blood T cell repertoires in COVID-19. This clone was seen a single time. Germline-derived CDR1 and CDR2 are LNHDA and SQIVND (reference sequence). V lost 6 bases to trimming and J lost 6 bases; unmatched junction nucleotides: 1. The CDR3 is made up of 13 amino acids. Seattle-derived patients entered the study during active infection and were followed longitudinally. Authors' analysis steps: For nucleated cells, counts were estimated from reference gene primer amplification. Using immunoSEQ multiplex PCR, the repertoire was profiled, and TCRdb retains in-frame clones only, with some absent. The DNA was the basis for D and trimming; V, J and clone size are from that table. Among 150,000 to 200,000 clones listed, approximately 80% were seen once.

The chain joins TRBV19 to TRBJ1-4, with 10 bases lining up with TRBD1. This sequence originates from a woman older than 75 with COVID-19, enrolled during active disease. Sequenced sample: peripheral blood. The CDR3 DNA reads TGTGCCAGTAGGGGGACAGGGGATGAAAAACTGTTTTTT. Translating gives CASRGTGDEKLFF.